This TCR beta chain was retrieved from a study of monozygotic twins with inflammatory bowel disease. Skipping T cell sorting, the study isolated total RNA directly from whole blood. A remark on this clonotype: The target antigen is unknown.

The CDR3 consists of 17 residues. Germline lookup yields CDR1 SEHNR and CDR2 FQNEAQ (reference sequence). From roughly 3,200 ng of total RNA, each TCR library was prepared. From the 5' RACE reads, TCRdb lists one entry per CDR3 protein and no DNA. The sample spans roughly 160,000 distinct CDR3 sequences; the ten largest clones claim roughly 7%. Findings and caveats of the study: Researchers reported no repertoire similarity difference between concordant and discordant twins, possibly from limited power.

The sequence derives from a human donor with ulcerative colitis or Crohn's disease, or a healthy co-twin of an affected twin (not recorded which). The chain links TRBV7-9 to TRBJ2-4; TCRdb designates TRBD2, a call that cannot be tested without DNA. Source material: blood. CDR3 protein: CASSLGTSGLAKNIQYF. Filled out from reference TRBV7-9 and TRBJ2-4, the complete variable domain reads DTGVSQNPRHKITKRGQNVTFRCDPISEHNRLYWYRQTLGQGPEFLTYFQNEAQLEKSRLLSDRFSAERPKGSFSTLEIQRTEQGDSAMYLCASSLGTSGLAKNIQYFGAGTRLSVL.